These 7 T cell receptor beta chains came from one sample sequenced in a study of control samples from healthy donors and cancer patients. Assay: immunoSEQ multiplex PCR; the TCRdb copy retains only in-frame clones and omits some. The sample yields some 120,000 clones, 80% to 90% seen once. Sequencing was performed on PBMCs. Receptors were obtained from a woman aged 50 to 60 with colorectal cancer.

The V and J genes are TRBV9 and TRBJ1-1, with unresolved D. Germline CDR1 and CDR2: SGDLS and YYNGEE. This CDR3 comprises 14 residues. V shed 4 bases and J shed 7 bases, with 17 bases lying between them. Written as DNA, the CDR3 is TGTGCCAGCAGCCCATCCGGCGGGGTGGGTGAAGCTTTCTTT. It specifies CASSPSGGVGEAFF.

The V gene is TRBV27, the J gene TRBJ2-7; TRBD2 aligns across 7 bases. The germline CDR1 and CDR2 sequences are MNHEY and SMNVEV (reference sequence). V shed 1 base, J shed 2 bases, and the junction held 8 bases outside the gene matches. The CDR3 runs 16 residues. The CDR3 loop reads CASSLFPVAGAYEQYF. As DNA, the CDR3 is TGTGCCAGCAGTTTATTTCCTGTGGCGGGGGCCTACGAGCAGTACTTC.

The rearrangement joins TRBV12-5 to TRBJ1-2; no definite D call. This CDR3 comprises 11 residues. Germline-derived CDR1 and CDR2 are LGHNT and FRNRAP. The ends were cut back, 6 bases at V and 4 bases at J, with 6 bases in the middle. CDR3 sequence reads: CASGPGYGYTF. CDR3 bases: TGTGCTAGTGGACCGGGCTATGGCTACACCTTC.

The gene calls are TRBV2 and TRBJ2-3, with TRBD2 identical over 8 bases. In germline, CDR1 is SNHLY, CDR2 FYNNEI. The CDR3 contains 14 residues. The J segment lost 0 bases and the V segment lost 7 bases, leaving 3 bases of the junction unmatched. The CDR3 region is CASNRLASTDTQYF. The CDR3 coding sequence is TGTGCCAGCAACCGACTAGCGAGCACAGATACGCAGTATTTT.

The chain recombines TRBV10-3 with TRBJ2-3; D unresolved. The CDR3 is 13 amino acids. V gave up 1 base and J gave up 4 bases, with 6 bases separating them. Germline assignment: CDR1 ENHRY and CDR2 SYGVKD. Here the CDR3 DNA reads TGTGCCATCAGTGAGTTCGGGCCAGATACGCAGTATTTT. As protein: CAISEFGPDTQYF.

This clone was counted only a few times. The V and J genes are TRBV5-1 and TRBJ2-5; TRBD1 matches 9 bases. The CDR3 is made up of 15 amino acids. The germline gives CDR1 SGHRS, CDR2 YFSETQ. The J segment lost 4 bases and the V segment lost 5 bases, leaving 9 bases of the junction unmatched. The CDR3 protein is CASREPGQGGETQYF. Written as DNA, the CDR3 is TGCGCCAGCAGGGAACCGGGACAGGGAGGAGAGACCCAGTACTTC.

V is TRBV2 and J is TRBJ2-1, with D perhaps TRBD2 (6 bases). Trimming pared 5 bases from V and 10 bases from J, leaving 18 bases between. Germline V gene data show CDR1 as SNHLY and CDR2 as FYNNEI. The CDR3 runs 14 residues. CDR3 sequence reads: CASSTLAYSGEQFF. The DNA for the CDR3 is TGTGCCAGCAGTACCCTAGCGTACTCGGGGGAGCAGTTCTTC.